These 15 T cell receptor beta chains were all obtained from the same sample, sequenced in a study of T cell repertoires in cytomegalovirus infection. TCRdb analysed the reads with MiXCR anew, one entry per CDR3 protein. Among hundreds of thousands of distinct CDR3 sequences listed, roughly 24% were seen once. The specimen was CD8+ T cells from PBMCs. The receptors stem from a human donor in good health (CMV status not recorded). Some clones in this sample may be carry-over from other donors' samples.

The chain links TRBV6-4 to TRBJ2-2, with 9 bases aligning to TRBD2. The V segment lost 4 bases and the J segment 6 bases; nucleotides outside the gene matches: 3. Germline V gene data show CDR1 as MRHNA and CDR2 as SNTAGT. The CDR3 has 14 residues. This CDR3 is CASSGGGAAGELFF. CDR3 nucleotide sequence: TGTGCCAGCAGTGGCGGGGGGGCCGCCGGGGAGCTGTTTTTT.

The chain employs TRBV6-1 and TRBJ2-7; D uncertain. This CDR3 is 14 amino acids long. CDR1 MNHNS and CDR2 SASEGT come from the germline V gene. The V gene lost 5 bases and the J gene lost 3 bases, with 14 bases spanning the gap. Here the CDR3 reads CASSYGRKSYEQYV. In nucleotides, the CDR3 is TGTGCCAGCAGTTACGGCCGAAAAAGCTACGAGCAGTACGTC.

The genes are TRBV6-2 or TRBV6-3 and TRBJ1-2, with 7 bases matching TRBD1. The CDR3 spans 14 residues. Unmatched junction bases numbered 13, after V lost 10 bases and J lost 5 bases. Germline CDR1 and CDR2: MNHEY and SVGEGT. The CDR3 DNA reads TGTGCCACCTTCTTCGGACAGGCGAGATATGGCTACACCTTC. The encoded protein is CATFFGQARYGYTF.

J is TRBJ2-2 and V is TRBV6-2 or TRBV6-3; no definite D call. The CDR3 has 14 residues. The V gene lost 2 bases and the J gene lost 6 bases, with 10 bases spanning the gap. The germline CDR1 and CDR2 sequences are MNHEY and SVGEGT. CDR3 region: CASSYAPGAGELFF. CDR3 in DNA: TGTGCCAGCAGTTACGCCCCTGGGGCCGGGGAGCTGTTTTTT.

V is TRBV6-1 and J is TRBJ2-3; TRBD1 might be the D (5 bases). V lost 7 bases and J lost 10, with 18 bases in between. CDR1 is MNHNS, CDR2 SASEGT, per germline. The CDR3 runs to 13 residues. DNA of the CDR3: TGTGCCAGCACCGACTCGCTGATAGGGGCGCAGTATTTT. Its translation is CASTDSLIGAQYF.

The table lists this clonotype with a few counts. The rearrangement links TRBV6-5 to TRBJ1-5, with 8 positions matching TRBD1. Germline CDR1 reads MNHEY; CDR2 reads SVGAGI. There are 15 residues in the CDR3. Unmatched junction bases numbered 6, after V lost 6 bases and J lost 2 bases. Here the CDR3 reads CASRQGQGRNQPQHF. The CDR3 DNA sequence: TGTGCCAGCAGACAAGGACAGGGACGCAATCAGCCCCAGCATTTT.

Only a few counts were recorded for this clonotype. The chain combines TRBV29-1 with TRBJ1-2, with 8 bases matching TRBD1. This CDR3 is 15 amino acids long. Trimming removed 0 bases from V and 6 bases from J; junction bases left unmatched: 9. Looked up from germline, CDR1 is SQVTM and CDR2 is ANQGSEA. CDR3 coding DNA: TGCAGCGTTGAAGACCTGGACAGGGAGTGGAATGGCTACACCTTC. This encodes CSVEDLDREWNGYTF.

In this sample, this clonotype turned up a few times. This chain links TRBV7-9 with TRBJ2-3; 12 nucleotides match TRBD2. This CDR3 has 14 amino acids. The trim removed 5 bases at V and 6 bases at J, leaving 3 bases unmatched. Germline V gene data show CDR1 as SEHNR and CDR2 as FQNEAQ (reference sequence). The CDR3 DNA sequence: TGTGCCAGCAGCGGACTAGCGGGGCGCGATACGCAGTATTTT. Residues: CASSGLAGRDTQYF.

This chain joins TRBV29-1 and TRBJ1-1; 8 nucleotides agree with TRBD1. The V gene's germline CDR1 is SQVTM and CDR2 ANQGSEA. This CDR3 has 13 residues. J lost 1 base, V lost 5 bases, and 3 bases had no gene match. CDR3 sequence (DNA): TGCAGCGTTTACGGACAGGGGAACACTGAAGCTTTCTTT. Translated: CSVYGQGNTEAFF. The entire variable domain, with the rest obtained from reference TRBV29-1 and TRBJ1-1, is as follows: SAVISQKPSRDICQRGTSLTIQCQVDSQVTMMFWYRQQPGQSLTLIATANQGSEATYESGFVIDKFPISRPNLTFSTLTVSNMSPEDSSIYLCSVYGQGNTEAFFGQGTRLTVV.

V and J are TRBV7-9 and TRBJ2-3, with D possibly being TRBD2 (5 bases). Per the germline V gene, CDR1 is SEHNR and CDR2 is FQNEAQ (reference sequence). The CDR3 spans 17 residues. V was shortened by 5 bases and J by 0 bases, with 18 bases between the two germline ends. This CDR3 reads CASSDPPAGGSTDTQYF. CDR3 bases: TGTGCCAGCAGCGATCCCCCCGCGGGCGGGAGCACAGATACGCAGTATTTT.

About this clonotype: One end of the junction varies from germline; a read error may be responsible. The V gene is TRBV14, the J gene TRBJ2-7, with TRBD1 matching 7 bases. The CDR3 has 12 residues. In germline, CDR1 is SGHDN, CDR2 FVKESK. This chain's CDR3 is CASRRDREELYF. The CDR3 nucleotides read TGTGCCAGCAGAAGAGACAGGGAAGAGCTGTACTTC.

J is TRBJ2-1 and V is TRBV6-5, with D perhaps matching TRBD2 (5 bases). There are 15 residues in the CDR3. Trimming left V 6 bases short and J 5 bases short, with 17 bases between. The germline gives CDR1 MNHEY, CDR2 SVGAGI. CDR3 bases: TGTGCCAGCAGCCTAGTCGGGGAGACAAACAATGAGCAGTTCTTC. Translated: CASSLVGETNNEQFF.

This clonotype was seen a few times. V gene TRBV12-3 or TRBV12-4 combines with J gene TRBJ1-1, with D uncertain. There are 15 residues in the CDR3. Trimming removed 2 bases from V and 5 bases from J, with 15 bases in between. CDR3 sequence: CASSLYWGLGTEAFF. CDR3 in DNA: TGTGCCAGCAGTTTATATTGGGGATTGGGAACTGAAGCTTTCTTT.

As for this clonotype: A read error is possible here, since a much larger clone lies one base away. V gene TRBV5-5 combines with J gene TRBJ2-2; 10 bases are a match to TRBD2. The CDR3 is 16 residues long. The germline V gene encodes CDR1 SGHKS and CDR2 YYEKEE (reference sequence). The V segment lost 1 base and the J segment 5 bases; nucleotides outside the gene matches: 5. CDR3 nucleotides: TGTGCCAGCAGCTTGAGACTAGCGGGCGAAACCGGGGAGCTGTTTTTT. Its protein is CASSLRLAGETGELFF.

V and J are TRBV2 and TRBJ2-7; D is possibly TRBD1 (6 bases). Germline values: CDR1 SNHLY, CDR2 FYNNEI. The V gene lost 6 bases and the J gene lost 2 bases, with 14 bases spanning the gap. CDR3 length: 14 amino acids. CDR3 residues: CASSGPGGPYEQYV. The CDR3 region has the DNA TGTGCCAGCAGCGGGCCTGGGGGCCCCTACGAGCAGTACGTC.